This T cell receptor beta chain was documented in a study of early T cells in non-severe SARS-CoV-2 infection. Study context: Bulk RNA taken from unsorted whole blood was sequenced, leaving chains unpaired.

This CDR3 has 14 amino acids. The germline gives CDR1 SQVTM, CDR2 ANQGSEA. The V gene lost 4 bases and the J gene lost 2 bases, with 13 bases spanning the gap. TCRdb ran MiXCR on the 5' RACE reads and lists one entry per CDR3 protein. The table shows about 63,000 distinct CDR3 sequences, with over 10% occurring only once. V gene TRBV29-1 combines with J gene TRBJ2-3; D is ambiguous. The TCR was taken from an adult who was a healthcare worker with PCR-confirmed SARS-CoV-2 infection or an uninfected control (not recorded which). Sequencing was carried out using whole blood. This chain's CDR3 is CSVASRDYTDTQYF. CDR3 nucleotides: TGCAGCGTTGCTTCACGAGATTACACAGATACGCAGTATTTT.